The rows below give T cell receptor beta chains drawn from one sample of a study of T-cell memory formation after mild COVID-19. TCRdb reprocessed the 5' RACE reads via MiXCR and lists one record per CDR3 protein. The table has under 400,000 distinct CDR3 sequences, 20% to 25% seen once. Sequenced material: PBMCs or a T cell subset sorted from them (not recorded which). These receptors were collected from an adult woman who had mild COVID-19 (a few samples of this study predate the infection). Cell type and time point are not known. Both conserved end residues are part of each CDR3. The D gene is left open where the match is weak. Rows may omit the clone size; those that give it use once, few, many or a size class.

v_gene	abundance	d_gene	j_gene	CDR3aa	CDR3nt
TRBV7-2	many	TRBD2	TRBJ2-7	CASSLSRAGGLSYEQYF	TGTGCCAGCAGCTTAAGCAGGGCGGGAGGTCTCTCCTACGAGCAGTACTTC
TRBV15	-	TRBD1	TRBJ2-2	CATSREGQAGGELFF	TGTGCCACCAGCAGAGAAGGACAGGCCGGGGGGGAGCTGTTTTTT
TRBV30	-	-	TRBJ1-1	CAWSHPAKRAFF	TGTGCCTGGAGTCATCCGGCGAAGAGAGCTTTCTTT
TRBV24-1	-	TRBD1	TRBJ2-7	CATSGSGTGGYEQYF	TGTGCCACCAGTGGCTCCGGGACAGGGGGCTACGAGCAGTACTTC
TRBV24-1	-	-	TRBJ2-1	CATSDSDGGSGSYNEQFF	TGTGCCACCAGTGACTCTGACGGGGGCTCAGGCTCCTACAATGAGCAGTTCTTC
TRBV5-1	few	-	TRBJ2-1	CASSWGRQRLYNEQFF	TGCGCCAGCAGCTGGGGCCGACAGCGCCTATACAATGAGCAGTTCTTC
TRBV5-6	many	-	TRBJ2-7	CASSANQGSEQYF	TGTGCCAGCAGCGCTAACCAGGGTAGCGAGCAGTACTTC
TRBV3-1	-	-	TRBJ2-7	CASSHDPLADPSYEQYF	TGTGCCAGCAGCCACGACCCTTTGGCGGATCCATCCTACGAGCAGTACTTC
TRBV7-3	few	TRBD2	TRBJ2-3	CASSLSGGDTDTQYF	TGTGCCAGCAGCTTATCGGGGGGGGACACAGATACGCAGTATTTT
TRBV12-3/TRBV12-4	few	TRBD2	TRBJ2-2	CASSFIAGGPNGELFF	TGTGCCAGCAGTTTCATAGCGGGGGGGCCTAACGGGGAGCTGTTTTTT
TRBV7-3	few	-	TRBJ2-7	CASSSSASVMHEQYF	TGTGCCAGCAGCTCCTCGGCTAGCGTGATGCACGAGCAGTACTTC
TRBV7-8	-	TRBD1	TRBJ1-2	CASSPWTGEGYTF	TGTGCCAGCAGCCCCTGGACAGGGGAAGGCTACACCTTC
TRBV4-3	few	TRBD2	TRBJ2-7	CASSQGLAFYEQYF	TGCGCCAGCAGCCAGGGACTAGCGTTCTACGAGCAGTACTTC
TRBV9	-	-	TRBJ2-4	CASSVGGRGLVAKNIQYF	TGTGCCAGCAGCGTAGGCGGGCGCGGGCTAGTAGCCAAAAACATTCAGTACTTC
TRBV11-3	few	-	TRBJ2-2	CASRANLGKTGELFF	TGTGCCAGCAGAGCGAATTTGGGTAAAACCGGGGAGCTGTTTTTT
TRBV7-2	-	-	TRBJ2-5	CASSRAGPGVVETQYF	TGTGCCAGCAGTCGCGCCGGGCCAGGGGTTGTAGAGACCCAGTACTTC
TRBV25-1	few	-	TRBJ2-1	CASSEWSNNEQFF	TGTGCCAGCAGTGAATGGTCTAACAATGAGCAGTTCTTC
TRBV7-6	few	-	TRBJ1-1	CASSLEGGRTTEAFF	TGTGCCAGCAGCTTGGAGGGGGGCAGGACCACTGAAGCTTTCTTT
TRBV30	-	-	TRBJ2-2	CAVTEPNTGELFF	TGTGCCGTAACAGAACCGAACACCGGGGAGCTGTTTTTT
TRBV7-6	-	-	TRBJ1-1	CASSRTVDTEAFF	TGTGCCAGCAGCCGGACAGTAGACACTGAAGCTTTCTTT
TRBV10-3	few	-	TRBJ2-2	CAISGTANTGELFF	TGTGCCATCAGCGGGACGGCGAACACCGGGGAGCTGTTTTTT
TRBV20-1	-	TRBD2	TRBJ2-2	CSAPGAASGSGTGELFF	TGCAGTGCCCCGGGCGCCGCTAGCGGGAGTGGAACCGGGGAGCTGTTTTTT
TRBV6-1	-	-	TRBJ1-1	CASSAGGSPTVDEAFF	TGTGCCAGCAGTGCTGGAGGGAGCCCGACGGTGGATGAAGCTTTCTTT
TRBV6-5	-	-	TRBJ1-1	CASSYSEQQNTEAFF	TGTGCCAGCAGTTACTCCGAACAGCAGAACACTGAAGCTTTCTTT
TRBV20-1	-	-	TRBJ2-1	CSAREGWSNNEQFF	TGCAGTGCTAGAGAAGGTTGGTCCAACAATGAGCAGTTCTTC
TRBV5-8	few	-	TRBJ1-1	CASSMTVNTEAFF	TGTGCCAGCAGCATGACAGTGAACACTGAAGCTTTCTTT
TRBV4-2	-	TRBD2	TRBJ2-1	CASSQVASGGPSSNEQFF	TGTGCCAGCAGCCAAGTGGCTAGCGGGGGCCCCTCCAGTAATGAGCAGTTCTTC